A selection of T cell receptor beta chains follows, all from one sample in a study of CD8+CD57+ T cells in acquired aplastic anemia. Each CDR3 protein is one row after TCRdb ran MiXCR on the reads. The profile covers around 180,000 distinct CDR3 sequences, with about 64% appearing a single time and 35% to 55% taken by the ten largest. Sequencing was done on a sample of sorted CD4+, CD8+, or CD8+CD57+ T cells (not recorded which) from PBMCs. The receptors originated from a human donor with severe aplastic anemia or a healthy control (not recorded which). Both conserved end residues are part of each CDR3. The D gene is left open where the match is weak. Clone size is stated in some rows and not others, as once, few, many or a class when expanded.

D gene	V gene	clone size	CDR3 length	J gene	CDR3 protein	CDR3 DNA
TRBD2	TRBV7-3	NA	16	TRBJ2-5	CASGLTSGGSQETQYF	TGTGCCAGCGGCTTGACTAGCGGGGGGTCCCAAGAGACCCAGTACTTC
NA	TRBV4-1	NA	14	TRBJ1-2	CASSQDRGAGGYTF	TGCGCCAGCAGCCAAGATCGAGGGGCGGGTGGCTACACCTTC
NA	TRBV7-2	NA	15	TRBJ2-7	CASSQTPISTYEQYF	TGTGCCAGCAGCCAAACCCCCATCTCTACCTACGAGCAGTACTTC
TRBD1	TRBV6-5	NA	17	TRBJ1-3	CASSYSGQGSPGNTIYF	TGTGCCAGCAGTTACTCGGGACAGGGAAGTCCCGGAAACACCATATATTTT
NA	TRBV9	NA	14	TRBJ1-6	CASSVGTENSPLHF	TGTGCCAGCAGCGTAGGGACAGAAAATTCACCCCTCCACTTT
NA	TRBV6-5	NA	14	TRBJ1-6	CASSTTVAKSPLHF	TGTGCCAGCAGCACGACAGTGGCCAAATCACCCCTCCACTTT
NA	TRBV14	NA	17	TRBJ2-2	CASSQAIRGPNTGELLF	TGTGCCAGCAGCCAAGCTATACGGGGGCCGAACACCGGGGAGCTGCTTTTT
TRBD2	TRBV25-1	few	14	TRBJ2-1	CASSGLAGDNEQFF	TGTGCCAGCAGTGGGTTAGCGGGAGACAATGAGCAGTTCTTC
TRBD2	TRBV2	NA	15	TRBJ2-1	CASTSMGLAGNEQFF	TGTGCCAGCACTTCCATGGGTCTAGCGGGCAATGAGCAGTTCTTC
TRBD1	TRBV9	NA	16	TRBJ1-2	CASSGQGAEYNYGYTF	TGTGCCAGCAGCGGACAGGGGGCTGAGTATAACTATGGCTACACCTTC
TRBD2	TRBV20-1	NA	14	TRBJ2-3	CSATTSGIADTQYF	TGCAGTGCTACGACTAGCGGGATCGCAGATACGCAGTATTTT
TRBD1	TRBV28	few	16	TRBJ1-1	CASSPIPGQGRTEAFF	TGTGCCAGCAGTCCAATACCGGGACAGGGCCGCACTGAAGCTTTCTTT
NA	TRBV20-1	many	16	TRBJ2-3	CSAREEGPSSTDTQYF	TGCAGTGCTAGAGAAGAAGGTCCCAGTAGCACAGATACGCAGTATTTT
NA	TRBV19	NA	15	TRBJ1-1	CASSNRGVENTEAFF	TGTGCCAGTAGCAATAGAGGGGTAGAGAACACTGAAGCTTTCTTT
NA	TRBV12-3/TRBV12-4	many	13	TRBJ1-1	CASNEGPDTEAFF	TGTGCCAGCAACGAAGGGCCTGACACTGAAGCTTTCTTT
TRBD1	TRBV7-2	once	15	TRBJ1-4	CASSRGGVTNEKLFF	TGTGCCAGCAGCCGAGGGGGCGTAACTAATGAAAAACTGTTTTTT
TRBD2	TRBV25-1	NA	16	TRBJ2-1	CASSAPLAGEENEQFF	TGTGCCAGCAGTGCTCCCCTAGCGGGAGAGGAAAATGAGCAGTTCTTC
NA	TRBV7-2	few	13	TRBJ2-7	CASSQRDSYEQYF	TGTGCCAGCAGCCAAAGGGACTCCTACGAGCAGTACTTC